The 19 T cell receptor beta chains in this list originate from one sample, sequenced in a study of cytomegalovirus exposure and HLA in healthy donors (TCRdb year 2017). Library preparation used the immunoSEQ multiplex PCR assay. The multiplex PCR relied on a mix of 60 forward primers for TCR Vbeta segments and 13 reverse primers for TCR Jbeta segments. Sourced from immuneACCESS, this table was stored by TCRdb with only in-frame sequences that have V and J called. A share of the clones is absent; for the studies checked, an unresolved V gene accounts for under half, and the remainder has no known explanation. This sample gives under 150,000 clones in total; about four fifths of them show up just once. The top ten clones comprise over 3% of the sample. Sample: PBMCs. All receptors derive from a middle-aged woman in good health and CMV-seronegative.

V is TRBV6-5 and J is TRBJ1-1, with D maybe TRBD1 (5 bases). Trimming stripped 5 bases from V and 0 bases from J, with 13 bases between. Germline assignment: CDR1 MNHEY and CDR2 SVGAGI. This CDR3 has 15 residues. The CDR3 sequence is CASSPRGPLNTEAFF. The DNA of the CDR3 is TGTGCCAGCAGTCCGCGGGGCCCGTTGAACACTGAAGCTTTCTTT.

This chain connects TRBV5-1 to TRBJ2-5; TRBD2 matches 12 bases. V shed 0 bases, J shed 4 bases, and the junction held 1 base outside the gene matches. Germline loops: CDR1 SGHRS, CDR2 YFSETQ. The CDR3 totals 15 residues. CDR3 coding DNA: TGCGCCAGCAGCTTGGCTAGCGGGAGGGGAGAGACCCAGTACTTC. It is translated as CASSLASGRGETQYF.

This sequence joins TRBV9 and TRBJ2-3, with 9 bases that match TRBD2. V gave up 3 bases and J gave up 7 bases; unmatched junction bases: 9. The CDR3 has 15 residues. CDR1 and CDR2 (germline): SGDLS, YYNGEE. The CDR3 is CASSAEGGGANTQYF. CDR3 nucleotides: TGTGCCAGCAGCGCCGAGGGCGGGGGGGCTAATACGCAGTATTTT.

V is TRBV28 and J is TRBJ2-7, with D uncertain. V was pared by 2 bases and J by 3 bases, with 11 bases between. The CDR3 sequence is 14 residues long. Looked up from germline, CDR1 is MDHEN and CDR2 is SYDVKM. The CDR3 DNA follows: TGTGCCAGCAGTTTACGGTATGCGTACTACGAGCAGTACTTC. It is translated as CASSLRYAYYEQYF. Full variable domain (missing parts from reference TRBV28 and TRBJ2-7): DVKVTQSSRYLVKRTGEKVFLECVQDMDHENMFWYRQDPGLGLRLIYFSYDVKMKEKGDIPEGYSVSREKKERFSLILESASTNQTSMYLCASSLRYAYYEQYFGPGTRLTVT.

The chain combines TRBV15 with TRBJ1-5; no clear D gene. With 0 bases removed from V and 13 bases from J, the gap between germline ends came to 10 bases. CDR1 and CDR2 from the germline V gene are LNHNV and YYDKDF (reference sequence). The CDR3 is 12 residues long. The CDR3 sequence is CATSRDGFRQHF. The CDR3 coding sequence is TGTGCCACCAGCAGAGACGGGTTTCGGCAGCATTTT.

This chain links TRBV28 with TRBJ2-1; D perhaps matches TRBD2 (6 bases). Per germline, CDR1 MDHEN and CDR2 SYDVKM. The CDR3 covers 12 residues. The V gene lost 8 bases and the J gene lost 6 bases, with 11 bases spanning the gap. This CDR3 is CASHSGFNEQFF. The CDR3 DNA follows: TGTGCCAGCCATAGCGGCTTCAATGAGCAGTTCTTC.

This chain links TRBV29-1 with TRBJ2-3; 9 nucleotides align to TRBD2. After removal of 3 bases from V and 6 bases from J, the junction contained 7 bases not matched to a gene. Germline loops: CDR1 SQVTM, CDR2 ANQGSEA. The CDR3 length is 14 residues. This CDR3 is CSVEASGAPDTQYF. Written as DNA, the CDR3 is TGCAGCGTTGAGGCTAGCGGGGCCCCTGATACGCAGTATTTT.

The genes are TRBV6-6 and TRBJ1-6; 8 positions agree with TRBD1. Germline values: CDR1 MNHNY, CDR2 SVGAGI (reference sequence). The CDR3 runs to 15 residues. J was trimmed by 14 bases and V by 4 bases; bases with no gene match: 13. Written as DNA, the CDR3 is TGTGCCAGCAGTTCGACCGGGACAGGTATTCGGGCCCTCCACTTT. Protein: CASSSTGTGIRALHF.

CDR3 protein: CASSLFPGQSLYGYTF. The CDR3 DNA follows: TGTGCCAGCAGTTTATTTCCGGGACAGTCCCTCTATGGCTACACCTTC. The chain is built from TRBV27 and TRBJ1-2; 7 bases agree with TRBD1. The V segment lost 1 base and the J segment 4 bases; nucleotides outside the gene matches: 9. Germline loops: CDR1 MNHEY, CDR2 SMNVEV (reference sequence). The CDR3 is made up of 16 amino acids.

This chain uses TRBV28 with TRBJ2-2; 9 nucleotides line up with TRBD2. Germline V gene data show CDR1 as MDHEN and CDR2 as SYDVKM. V trimming: 6 bases; J trimming: 6 bases; junction bases outside the gene matches: 14. The CDR3 is 17 residues long. CDR3 sequence: CASSPQREARISGELFF. The CDR3 nucleotides are TGTGCCAGCAGCCCGCAGCGGGAGGCCCGGATCTCCGGGGAGCTGTTTTTT.

V is TRBV5-1 and J is TRBJ1-1, with 9 bases identical to TRBD1. Germline loops: CDR1 SGHRS, CDR2 YFSETQ. There are 15 residues in the CDR3. V shed 5 bases and J 0 bases; nucleotides not matched to a gene: 5. The CDR3 nucleotides are TGCGCCAGCAGAAAGGACAGGGGTTTGAACACTGAAGCTTTCTTT. Its translation is CASRKDRGLNTEAFF.

The chain recombines TRBV6-1 with TRBJ1-4; D possibly corresponds to TRBD1 (5 bases). Per germline, CDR1 MNHNS and CDR2 SASEGT. The CDR3 is 15 amino acids. The V gene lost 4 bases and the J gene lost 3 bases, with 12 bases spanning the gap. This chain's CDR3 is CASSVMGRSNEKLFF. CDR3 coding DNA: TGTGCCAGCAGTGTCATGGGGCGTTCTAATGAAAAACTGTTTTTT.

The chain recombines TRBV15 with TRBJ1-4, with D hard to call. This CDR3 has 14 residues. V lost 3 bases and J lost 8, with 13 bases in between. Germline CDR1 and CDR2: LNHNV and YYDKDF (reference sequence). The CDR3 DNA reads TGTGCCACCAGCAGTCATAGGCCGCGGGAAAAACTGTTTTTT. This sequence encodes CATSSHRPREKLFF.

The chain couples TRBV4-2 to TRBJ2-1; a possible D gene is TRBD2 (5 bases). Germline CDR1 LGHNA, CDR2 YNFKEQ. The germline V and J ends were trimmed by 0 bases and 0 bases, with 6 bases remaining between them. The CDR3 length is 15 residues. The DNA for the CDR3 is TGTGCCAGCAGCCAAGAGGGGAGCTCCTACAATGAGCAGTTCTTC. This translates into CASSQEGSSYNEQFF.

The chain couples TRBV5-4 to TRBJ2-5, with TRBD1 matching 7 bases. Germline trimming cut 4 bases from V and 1 base from J; bases unmatched to any gene: 4. Germline assignment: CDR1 SGHNT and CDR2 YYREEE (reference sequence). The CDR3 contains 14 residues. DNA for the CDR3: TGTGCCAGCAGCCCAGGACAGGTCCAAGAGACCCAGTACTTC. Residues: CASSPGQVQETQYF. The full variable domain, its missing parts supplied by reference TRBV5-4 and TRBJ2-5, is ETGVTQSPTHLIKTRGQQVTLRCSSQSGHNTVSWYQQALGQGPQFIFQYYREEENGRGNFPPRFSGLQFPNYSSELNVNALELDDSALYLCASSPGQVQETQYFGPGTRLLVL.

The chain links TRBV19 to TRBJ2-1; 13 bases are a match to TRBD2. V dropped 6 bases and J dropped 3; count of bases not matched to a gene: 2. The CDR3 is made up of 15 amino acids. Looked up from germline, CDR1 is LNHDA and CDR2 is SQIVND (reference sequence). DNA of the CDR3: TGTGCCAGTAGGGGGACTAGCGGGATCTACAATGAGCAGTTCTTC. Amino acids: CASRGTSGIYNEQFF.

CDR3 region: CASRDRLAGGEQFF. DNA of the CDR3: TGTGCCAGCCGGGACAGGTTAGCGGGAGGTGAGCAGTTCTTC. The chain carries TRBV28 and TRBJ2-1; 10 bases match TRBD2. V was clipped by 8 bases and J by 9 bases; unmatched bases: 10. Germline-derived CDR1 and CDR2 are MDHEN and SYDVKM. The CDR3 length is 14 residues.

Remarks on this clone: Within the sample, other DNA sequences also encode this same CDR3. This chain links TRBV6-5 with TRBJ1-3, with 9 positions matching TRBD1. Germline V gene lookup returns CDR1 MNHEY and CDR2 SVGAGI. This CDR3 region has 15 residues. Trimming removed 5 bases from V and 2 bases from J; junction bases left unmatched: 4. The CDR3 nucleotides are TGTGCCAGCAGTAACACAGGGGGCACTGGAAACACCATATATTTT. Protein product: CASSNTGGTGNTIYF.

The chain is built from TRBV9 and TRBJ2-3; 12 nucleotides line up with TRBD2. Germline V CDR1 and CDR2: SGDLS, YYNGEE. The CDR3 length is 18 residues. The V segment lost 0 bases and the J segment 0 bases; nucleotides outside the gene matches: 5. CDR3 sequence (DNA): TGTGCCAGCAGCGTAGGGGCTAGCGGGAGGGGGAGCACAGATACGCAGTATTTT. Its protein is CASSVGASGRGSTDTQYF.